Below, 3 T cell receptor beta chains from the same sample are listed, as sequenced in a study of OX40 agonist ivuxolimab in advanced cancers. The table came from immunoSEQ multiplex PCR; TCRdb's copy has only in-frame clones and leaves some out. The data contain some 150,000 clones, around nine tenths of them singletons. This specimen was CD4+ or CD8+ T cells sorted from blood, taken in a trial of the OX40 agonist ivuxolimab. These receptors all come from an adult with an advanced solid tumor such as melanoma, head and neck, liver or kidney cancer.

This clone was seen once. The V gene is TRBV28, the J gene TRBJ2-3; 8 bases agree with TRBD1. The J segment lost 4 bases and the V segment lost 3 bases, leaving 9 bases of the junction unmatched. Germline CDR1 reads MDHEN; CDR2 reads SYDVKM. The CDR3 covers 16 residues. The CDR3 DNA reads as TGTGCCAGCAGTTTCTTAAGGGACAGGAGGCCAGATACGCAGTATTTT. Protein product: CASSFLRDRRPDTQYF. Filled out from reference TRBV28 and TRBJ2-3, the complete variable domain reads DVKVTQSSRYLVKRTGEKVFLECVQDMDHENMFWYRQDPGLGLRLIYFSYDVKMKEKGDIPEGYSVSREKKERFSLILESASTNQTSMYLCASSFLRDRRPDTQYFGPGTRLTVL.

The chain links TRBV30 to TRBJ1-5; TRBD1 is a possible D gene (6 bases). The CDR3 is 12 amino acids. CDR1 is GTSNPN and CDR2 is SVGIG in the germline V gene (reference sequence). Trimming took off 5 bases at V and 7 bases at J, with 12 bases between the two ends. The CDR3 spells CAWAAGAQPQHF. The CDR3 DNA reads TGTGCCTGGGCCGCAGGGGCCCAGCCCCAGCATTTT.

The J gene is TRBJ2-2, the V gene TRBV9; D is tentatively TRBD1 or TRBD2 (5 bases each). Trimming took off 3 bases at V and 8 bases at J, with 14 bases between the two ends. Germline CDR1 and CDR2: SGDLS and YYNGEE. This CDR3 has 14 amino acids. CDR3 residues: CASSGGTTLGELFF. CDR3 coding DNA: TGTGCCAGCAGCGGGGGGACCACGTTAGGGGAGCTGTTTTTT. The variable domain in full, completed from reference TRBV9 and TRBJ2-2, reads DSGVTQTPKHLITATGQRVTLRCSPRSGDLSVYWYQQSLDQGLQFLIQYYNGEERAKGNILERFSAQQFPDLHSELNLSSLELGDSALYFCASSGGTTLGELFFGEGSRLTVL.